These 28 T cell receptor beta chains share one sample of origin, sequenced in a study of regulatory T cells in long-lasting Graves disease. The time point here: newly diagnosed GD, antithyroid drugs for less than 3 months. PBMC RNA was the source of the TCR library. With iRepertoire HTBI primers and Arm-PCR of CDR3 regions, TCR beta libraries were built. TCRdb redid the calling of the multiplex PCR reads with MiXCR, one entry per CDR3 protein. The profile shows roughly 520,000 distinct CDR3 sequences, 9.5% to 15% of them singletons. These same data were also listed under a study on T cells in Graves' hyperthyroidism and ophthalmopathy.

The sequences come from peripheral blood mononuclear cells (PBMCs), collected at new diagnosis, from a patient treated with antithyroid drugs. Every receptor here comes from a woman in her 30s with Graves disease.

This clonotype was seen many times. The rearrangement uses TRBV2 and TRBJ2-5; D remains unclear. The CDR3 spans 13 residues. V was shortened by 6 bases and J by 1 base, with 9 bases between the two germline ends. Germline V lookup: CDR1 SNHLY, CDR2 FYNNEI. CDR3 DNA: TGTGCCAGCAGCAACCTGGTCCAAGAGACCCAGTACTTC. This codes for CASSNLVQETQYF.

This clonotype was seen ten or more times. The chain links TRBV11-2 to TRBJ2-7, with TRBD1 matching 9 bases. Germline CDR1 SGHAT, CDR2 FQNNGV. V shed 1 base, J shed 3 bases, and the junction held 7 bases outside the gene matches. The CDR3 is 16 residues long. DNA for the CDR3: TGTGCCAGCAGCTTAGCCCGGGACAGGGCTATCTACGAGCAGTACTTC. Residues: CASSLARDRAIYEQYF.

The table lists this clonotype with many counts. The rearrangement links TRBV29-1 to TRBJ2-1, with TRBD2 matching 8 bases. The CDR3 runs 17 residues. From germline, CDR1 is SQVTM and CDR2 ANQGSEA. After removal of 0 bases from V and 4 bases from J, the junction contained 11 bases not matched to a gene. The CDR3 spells CSVEEGVGAGVYNEQFF. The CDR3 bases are TGCAGCGTTGAAGAAGGGGTCGGAGCGGGGGTTTACAATGAGCAGTTCTTC.

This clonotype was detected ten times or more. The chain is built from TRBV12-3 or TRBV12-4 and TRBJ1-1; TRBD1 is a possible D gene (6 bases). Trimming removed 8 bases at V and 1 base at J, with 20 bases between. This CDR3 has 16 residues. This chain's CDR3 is CASRPPIQTGNTEAFF. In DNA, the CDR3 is TGTGCCAGCCGGCCCCCGATCCAGACAGGGAACACTGAAGCTTTCTTT.

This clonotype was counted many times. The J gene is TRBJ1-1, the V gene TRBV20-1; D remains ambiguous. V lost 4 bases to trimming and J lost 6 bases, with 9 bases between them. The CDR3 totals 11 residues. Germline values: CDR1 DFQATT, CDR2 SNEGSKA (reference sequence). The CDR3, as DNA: TGCAGTGCTAAGGAACGGGCTGAAGCTTTCTTT. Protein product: CSAKERAEAFF.

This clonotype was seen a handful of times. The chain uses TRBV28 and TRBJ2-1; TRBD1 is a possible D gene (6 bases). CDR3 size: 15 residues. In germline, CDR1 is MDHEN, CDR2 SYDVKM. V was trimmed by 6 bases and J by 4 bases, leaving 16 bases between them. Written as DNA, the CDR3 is TGTGCCAGCAGACCCCTGGGGGCGCGGTACAATGAGCAGTTCTTC. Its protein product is CASRPLGARYNEQFF.

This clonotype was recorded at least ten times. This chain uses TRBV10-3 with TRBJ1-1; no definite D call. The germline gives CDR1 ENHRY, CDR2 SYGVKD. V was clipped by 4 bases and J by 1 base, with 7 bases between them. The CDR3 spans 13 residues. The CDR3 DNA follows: TGTGCCATCAGTGGTAACAGGAACACTGAAGCTTTCTTT. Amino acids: CAISGNRNTEAFF.

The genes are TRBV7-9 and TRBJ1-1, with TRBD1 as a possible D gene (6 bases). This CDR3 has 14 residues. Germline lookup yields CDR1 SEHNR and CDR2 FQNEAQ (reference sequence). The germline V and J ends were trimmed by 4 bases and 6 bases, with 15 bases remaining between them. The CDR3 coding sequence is TGTGCCAGCAGCTCAAGGACAGCGTGGGCTGAAGCTTTCTTT. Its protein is CASSSRTAWAEAFF.

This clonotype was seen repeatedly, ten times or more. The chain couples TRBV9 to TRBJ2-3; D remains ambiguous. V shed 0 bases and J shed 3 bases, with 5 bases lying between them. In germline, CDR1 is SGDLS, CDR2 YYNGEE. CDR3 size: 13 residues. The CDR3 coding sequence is TGTGCCAGCAGCGTAGATTATACAGATACGCAGTATTTT. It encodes CASSVDYTDTQYF.

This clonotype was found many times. This CDR3 is CAWSRGGGYGYTF. The DNA of the CDR3 is TGTGCCTGGAGTCGGGGGGGAGGCTATGGCTACACCTTC. The chain couples TRBV30 to TRBJ1-2; tentative D call: TRBD1 (5 bases). The V end lost 2 bases, the J end lost 4 bases, and 11 bases lay between the germline ends. CDR1 is GTSNPN, CDR2 SVGIG, per germline (reference sequence). The CDR3 runs 13 residues.

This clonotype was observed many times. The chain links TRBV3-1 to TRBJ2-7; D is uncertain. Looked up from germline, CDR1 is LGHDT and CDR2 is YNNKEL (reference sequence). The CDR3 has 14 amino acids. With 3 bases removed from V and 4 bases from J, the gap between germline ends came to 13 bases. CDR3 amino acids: CASSQDLTRYEQYF. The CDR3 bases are TGTGCCAGCAGCCAGGACCTTACACGATACGAGCAGTACTTC.

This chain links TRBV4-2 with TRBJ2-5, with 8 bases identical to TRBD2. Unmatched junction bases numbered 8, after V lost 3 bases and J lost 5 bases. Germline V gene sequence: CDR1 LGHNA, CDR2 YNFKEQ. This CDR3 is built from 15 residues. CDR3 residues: CASSQAAGELETQYF. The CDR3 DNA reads TGTGCCAGCAGCCAGGCAGCGGGAGAGTTGGAGACCCAGTACTTC.

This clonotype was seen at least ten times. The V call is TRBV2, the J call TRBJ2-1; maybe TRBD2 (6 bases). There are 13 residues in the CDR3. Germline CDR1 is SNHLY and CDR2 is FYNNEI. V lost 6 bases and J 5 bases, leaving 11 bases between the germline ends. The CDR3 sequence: CASSRGWDNEQFF. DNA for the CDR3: TGTGCCAGCAGCCGGGGGTGGGACAATGAGCAGTTCTTC.

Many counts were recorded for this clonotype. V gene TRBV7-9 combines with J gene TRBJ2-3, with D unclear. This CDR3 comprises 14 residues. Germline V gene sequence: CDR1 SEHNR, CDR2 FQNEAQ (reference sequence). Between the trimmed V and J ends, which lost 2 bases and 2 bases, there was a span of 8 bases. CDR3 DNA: TGTGCCAGCAGCTTATCGGGCCCCACAGATACGCAGTATTTT. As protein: CASSLSGPTDTQYF. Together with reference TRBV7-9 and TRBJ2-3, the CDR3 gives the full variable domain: DTGVSQNPRHKITKRGQNVTFRCDPISEHNRLYWYRQTLGQGPEFLTYFQNEAQLEKSRLLSDRFSAERPKGSFSTLEIQRTEQGDSAMYLCASSLSGPTDTQYFGPGTRLTVL.

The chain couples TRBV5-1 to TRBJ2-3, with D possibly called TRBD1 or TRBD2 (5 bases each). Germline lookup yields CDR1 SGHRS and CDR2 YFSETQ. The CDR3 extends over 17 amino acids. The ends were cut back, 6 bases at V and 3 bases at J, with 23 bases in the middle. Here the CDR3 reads CASKSPKGTAFTDTQYF. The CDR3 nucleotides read TGCGCCAGCAAGTCCCCCAAAGGGACGGCCTTTACAGATACGCAGTATTTT.

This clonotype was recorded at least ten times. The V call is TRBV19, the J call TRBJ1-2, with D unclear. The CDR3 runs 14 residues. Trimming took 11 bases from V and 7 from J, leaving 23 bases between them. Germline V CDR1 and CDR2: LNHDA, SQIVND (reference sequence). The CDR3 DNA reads TGTGCCGGTACCCTCTTCTCGGTGATCGGTGGCTACACCTTC. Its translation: CAGTLFSVIGGYTF.

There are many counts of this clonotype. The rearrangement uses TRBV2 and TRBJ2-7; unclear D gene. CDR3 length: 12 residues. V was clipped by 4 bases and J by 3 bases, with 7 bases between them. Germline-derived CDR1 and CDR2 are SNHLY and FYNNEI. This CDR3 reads CASSGLSYEQYF. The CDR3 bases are TGTGCCAGCAGTGGCCTCAGCTACGAGCAGTACTTC. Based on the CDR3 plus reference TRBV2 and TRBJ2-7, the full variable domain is EPEVTQTPSHQVTQMGQEVILRCVPISNHLYFYWYRQILGQKVEFLVSFYNNEISEKSEIFDDQFSVERPDGSNFTLKIRSTKLEDSAMYFCASSGLSYEQYFGPGTRLTVT.

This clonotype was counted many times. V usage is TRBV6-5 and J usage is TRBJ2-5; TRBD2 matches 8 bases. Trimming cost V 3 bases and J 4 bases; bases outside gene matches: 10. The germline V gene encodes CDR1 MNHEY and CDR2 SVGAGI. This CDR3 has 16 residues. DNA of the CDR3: TGTGCCAGCAGTTATTCTTTGGGACTAGTAAGAGAGACCCAGTACTTC. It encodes CASSYSLGLVRETQYF.

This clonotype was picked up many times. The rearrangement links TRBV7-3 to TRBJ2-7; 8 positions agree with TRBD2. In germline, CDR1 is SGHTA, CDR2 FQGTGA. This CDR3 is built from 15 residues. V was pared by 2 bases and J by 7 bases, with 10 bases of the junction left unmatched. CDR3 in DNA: TGTGCCAGCAGCTTAGATCCGGGAGGGCTAAATGAGCAGTACTTC. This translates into CASSLDPGGLNEQYF.

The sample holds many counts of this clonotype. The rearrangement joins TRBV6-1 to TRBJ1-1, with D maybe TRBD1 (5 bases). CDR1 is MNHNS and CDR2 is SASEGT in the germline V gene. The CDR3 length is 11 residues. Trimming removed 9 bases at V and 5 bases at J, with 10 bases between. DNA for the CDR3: TGTGCCAGTCAGGGCAGTACTGAAGCTTTCTTT. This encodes CASQGSTEAFF.

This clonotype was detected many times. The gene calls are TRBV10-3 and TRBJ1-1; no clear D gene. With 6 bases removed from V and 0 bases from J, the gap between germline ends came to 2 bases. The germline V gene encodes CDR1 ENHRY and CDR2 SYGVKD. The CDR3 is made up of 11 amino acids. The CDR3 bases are TGTGCCATCAGCATGAACACTGAAGCTTTCTTT. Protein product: CAISMNTEAFF.

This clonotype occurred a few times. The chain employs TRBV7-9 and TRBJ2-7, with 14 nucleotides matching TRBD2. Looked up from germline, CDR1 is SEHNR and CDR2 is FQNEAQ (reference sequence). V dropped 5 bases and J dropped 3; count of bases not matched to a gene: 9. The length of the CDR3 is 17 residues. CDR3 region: CASSPRLAGGTFYEQYF. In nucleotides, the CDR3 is TGTGCCAGCAGCCCCAGACTAGCGGGGGGGACTTTCTACGAGCAGTACTTC. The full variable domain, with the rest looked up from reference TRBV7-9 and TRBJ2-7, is DTGVSQNPRHKITKRGQNVTFRCDPISEHNRLYWYRQTLGQGPEFLTYFQNEAQLEKSRLLSDRFSAERPKGSFSTLEIQRTEQGDSAMYLCASSPRLAGGTFYEQYFGPGTRLTVT.

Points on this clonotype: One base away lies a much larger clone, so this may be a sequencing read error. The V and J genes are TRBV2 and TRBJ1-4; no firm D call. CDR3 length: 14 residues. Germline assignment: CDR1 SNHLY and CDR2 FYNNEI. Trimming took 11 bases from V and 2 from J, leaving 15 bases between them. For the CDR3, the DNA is TGTGCCGGCGCAGTCTTAAGGACTAATGAAAAACTGTTTTTT. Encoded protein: CAGAVLRTNEKLFF.

The CDR3 loop is CASSLFGPAEAFF. The CDR3 bases are TGTGCCAGCAGCCTGTTTGGGCCCGCTGAAGCTTTCTTT. The chain joins TRBV27 to TRBJ1-1; D is unresolved. CDR3 length: 13 residues. CDR1 is MNHEY and CDR2 is SMNVEV in the germline V gene (reference sequence). Trimming took off 6 bases at V and 6 bases at J, with 14 bases between the two ends.

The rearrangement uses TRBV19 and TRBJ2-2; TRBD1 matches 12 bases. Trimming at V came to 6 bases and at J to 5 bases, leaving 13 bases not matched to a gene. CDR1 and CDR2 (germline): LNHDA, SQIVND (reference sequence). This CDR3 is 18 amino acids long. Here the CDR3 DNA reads TGTGCCAGTAGACCGGGACAGGGGGCATTTCGACGGACCGGGGAGCTGTTTTTT. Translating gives CASRPGQGAFRRTGELFF. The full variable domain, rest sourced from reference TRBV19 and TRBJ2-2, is DGGITQSPKYLFRKEGQNVTLSCEQNLNHDAMYWYRQDPGQGLRLIYYSQIVNDFQKGDIAEGYSVSREKKESFPLTVTSAQKNPTAFYLCASRPGQGAFRRTGELFFGEGSRLTVL.

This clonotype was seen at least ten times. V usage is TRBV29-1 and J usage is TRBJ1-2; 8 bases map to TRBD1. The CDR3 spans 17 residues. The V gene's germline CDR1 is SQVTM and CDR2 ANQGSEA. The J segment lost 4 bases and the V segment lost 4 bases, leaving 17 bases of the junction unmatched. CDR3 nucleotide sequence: TGCAGCGTTGGTGTATCTGGGCAGGGGGCCGGCGGCTATGGCTACACCTTC. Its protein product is CSVGVSGQGAGGYGYTF.

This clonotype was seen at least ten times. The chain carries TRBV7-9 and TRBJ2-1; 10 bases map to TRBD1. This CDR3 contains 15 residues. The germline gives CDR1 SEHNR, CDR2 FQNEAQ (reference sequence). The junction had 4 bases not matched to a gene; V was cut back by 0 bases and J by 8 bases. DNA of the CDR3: TGTGCCAGCAGCTTAGCGGGCGGGACAGGGGATGAGCAGTTCTTC. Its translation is CASSLAGGTGDEQFF.

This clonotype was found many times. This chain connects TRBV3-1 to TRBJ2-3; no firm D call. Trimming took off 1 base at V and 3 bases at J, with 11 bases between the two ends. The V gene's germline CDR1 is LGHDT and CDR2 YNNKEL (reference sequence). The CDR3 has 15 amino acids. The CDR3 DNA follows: TGTGCCAGCAGCCAAGTCTGGGGTGGTACAGATACGCAGTATTTT. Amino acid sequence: CASSQVWGGTDTQYF.